The 25 T cell receptor beta chains reported below all come from one sample, sequenced in a study of shared clonotypes between healthy human individuals (dated by TCRdb to about 2020). The library relied on the immunoSEQ multiplex PCR assay. TCRdb stores this immuneACCESS table with in-frame sequences only. Part of the clones is absent; in the studies checked, under half of the shortfall reflects unresolved V genes, and no reason is known for the rest. This sample gives some 2,100,000 clones in total; approximately 94% of them show up just once. The ten largest clones add up to roughly 0.13% of the sample. Sample: naive CD4+ T cells sorted from blood. Per the publication, the cell subset or site label means: CD45RA+ positively selected. The receptors were gathered from a young man in good health.

J is TRBJ2-5 and V is TRBV18; 10 bases map to TRBD1. The trim removed 5 bases at V and 4 bases at J, leaving 7 bases unmatched. The CDR3 runs to 15 residues. The V gene's germline CDR1 is KGHSH and CDR2 LQKENI. The DNA of the CDR3 is TGTGCCAGCTCATCTAGACAGGGGGCTACAGAGACCCAGTACTTC. It yields the protein CASSSRQGATETQYF. The whole variable domain, remainder taken from reference TRBV18 and TRBJ2-5, is NAGVMQNPRHLVRRRGQEARLRCSPMKGHSHVYWYRQLPEEGLKFMVYLQKENIIDESGMPKERFSAEFPKEGPSILRIQQVVRGDSAAYFCASSSRQGATETQYFGPGTRLLVL.

This chain links TRBV4-1 with TRBJ2-5; possibly TRBD2 for D (7 bases). The germline V gene encodes CDR1 MGHRA and CDR2 YSYEKL. The CDR3 has 16 residues. The germline V and J ends were trimmed by 0 bases and 5 bases, with 16 bases remaining between them. This CDR3 is CASSQDGGGRWETQYF. CDR3 nucleotides: TGCGCCAGCAGCCAAGATGGGGGGGGCAGGTGGGAGACCCAGTACTTC.

In the case of this clone: Distinct nucleotide sequences in the sample also encode this CDR3. This chain joins TRBV18 and TRBJ1-2; TRBD1 agrees at 8 bases. The CDR3 runs 13 residues. The germline CDR1 and CDR2 sequences are KGHSH and LQKENI. The V segment lost 3 bases and the J segment 4 bases; nucleotides outside the gene matches: 1. The CDR3 protein is CASSPGTGYGYTF. In nucleotides, the CDR3 is TGTGCCAGCTCACCCGGGACAGGCTATGGCTACACCTTC. Looking up the rest from reference TRBV18 and TRBJ1-2 gives the full variable domain: NAGVMQNPRHLVRRRGQEARLRCSPMKGHSHVYWYRQLPEEGLKFMVYLQKENIIDESGMPKERFSAEFPKEGPSILRIQQVVRGDSAAYFCASSPGTGYGYTFGSGTRLTVV.

The chain recombines TRBV9 with TRBJ2-7; possibly TRBD1 for D (5 bases). This CDR3 has 16 amino acids. V was cut by 0 bases and J by 0 bases, with 13 bases left in between. Per the germline V gene, CDR1 is SGDLS and CDR2 is YYNGEE. The CDR3: CASSVENRGLSYEQYF. For the CDR3, the DNA is TGTGCCAGCAGCGTAGAGAATAGGGGCCTCTCCTACGAGCAGTACTTC. Full variable domain (outside the CDR3, taken from reference TRBV9 and TRBJ2-7): DSGVTQTPKHLITATGQRVTLRCSPRSGDLSVYWYQQSLDQGLQFLIQYYNGEERAKGNILERFSAQQFPDLHSELNLSSLELGDSALYFCASSVENRGLSYEQYFGPGTRLTVT.

In its sample, this clone was seen once. This chain joins TRBV7-2 and TRBJ1-1; 9 bases agree with TRBD1. This CDR3 spans 17 amino acids. From germline, CDR1 is SGHTA and CDR2 FQGNSA. The J segment lost 0 bases and the V segment lost 5 bases, leaving 10 bases of the junction unmatched. The chain's CDR3 is CASSLPDRGGMNTEAFF. The CDR3, as DNA: TGTGCCAGCAGCCTACCGGACAGGGGAGGCATGAACACTGAAGCTTTCTTT. Variable domain in full (rest from reference TRBV7-2 and TRBJ1-1): GAGVSQSPSNKVTEKGKDVELRCDPISGHTALYWYRQSLGQGLEFLIYFQGNSAPDKSGLPSDRFSAERTGGSVSTLTIQRTQQEDSAVYLCASSLPDRGGMNTEAFFGQGTRLTVV.

Points on this clone: Other DNA sequences in the sample encode the same CDR3. The chain carries TRBV5-1 and TRBJ2-3; no firm D call. Germline CDR1 SGHRS, CDR2 YFSETQ. The CDR3 covers 12 residues. V lost 4 bases and J lost 2, with 5 bases in between. CDR3 coding DNA: TGCGCCAGCAGCCTCAACACAGATACGCAGTATTTT. Translation gives CASSLNTDTQYF. Full variable domain (rest looked up from reference TRBV5-1 and TRBJ2-3): KAGVTQTPRYLIKTRGQQVTLSCSPISGHRSVSWYQQTPGQGLQFLFEYFSETQRNKGNFPGRFSGRQFSNSRSEMNVSTLELGDSALYLCASSLNTDTQYFGPGTRLTVL.

The chain recombines TRBV6-1 with TRBJ2-2; tentative D call: TRBD2 (6 bases). CDR1 is MNHNS and CDR2 is SASEGT in the germline V gene. The CDR3 contains 15 residues. V was trimmed by 5 bases and J by 1 base, leaving 11 bases between them. The chain's CDR3 is CASSWGLRNTGELFF. CDR3 DNA sequence: TGTGCCAGCAGTTGGGGACTGAGGAACACCGGGGAGCTGTTTTTT.

This clone showed up just once. The chain recombines TRBV28 with TRBJ1-6; 8 bases agree with TRBD1. The CDR3 extends over 14 amino acids. Trimming cost V 6 bases and J 9 bases; bases outside gene matches: 7. The V gene's germline CDR1 is MDHEN and CDR2 SYDVKM. DNA for the CDR3: TGTGCCAGCAGGAGTGGACAGGGCCGTTCACCCCTCCACTTT. It codes for CASRSGQGRSPLHF.

The J gene is TRBJ2-7, the V gene TRBV5-4, with 15 bases fitting TRBD2. From germline, CDR1 is SGHNT and CDR2 YYREEE (reference sequence). The J segment lost 7 bases and the V segment lost 10 bases, leaving 9 bases of the junction unmatched. CDR3 size: 14 residues. The CDR3 protein is CARYQGLAGGEQYF. CDR3 nucleotide sequence: TGTGCCCGTTACCAGGGACTAGCGGGAGGTGAGCAGTACTTC.

The V call is TRBV19, the J call TRBJ1-1; D is unclear. Between the trimmed V and J ends, which lost 10 bases and 0 bases, there was a span of 21 bases. This CDR3 spans 16 amino acids. Germline V gives CDR1 LNHDA, CDR2 SQIVND (reference sequence). In DNA form, the CDR3 reads TGTGCCACCCGCGGGAGGTCGGGGAACATGAACACTGAAGCTTTCTTT. It encodes CATRGRSGNMNTEAFF.

V gene TRBV29-1 combines with J gene TRBJ1-1; D is unresolved. This CDR3 comprises 13 residues. Germline CDR1 reads SQVTM; CDR2 reads ANQGSEA. V was trimmed by 5 bases and J by 0 bases, leaving 10 bases between them. The CDR3 loop reads CSVRPRLNTEAFF. DNA of the CDR3: TGCAGCGTTAGACCCCGCCTGAACACTGAAGCTTTCTTT.

The V gene is TRBV5-5, the J gene TRBJ2-7; possibly TRBD1 or TRBD2 for D (5 bases each). V lost 4 bases and J lost 0, with 17 bases in between. This CDR3 region has 16 residues. From germline, CDR1 is SGHKS and CDR2 YYEKEE (reference sequence). The CDR3 region has the DNA TGTGCCAGCAGCAGGGGCAGGGACCCTACCTCCTACGAGCAGTACTTC. Its protein product is CASSRGRDPTSYEQYF.

J is TRBJ2-7 and V is TRBV6-6; D may be TRBD2 (5 bases). The V gene's germline CDR1 is MNHNY and CDR2 SVGAGI (reference sequence). V was trimmed by 2 bases and J by 2 bases, leaving 13 bases between them. The CDR3 has 15 amino acids. The CDR3 DNA is TGTGCCAGCAGTTACGTGGTTGGGAGCGCCTACGAGCAGTACTTC. Its protein is CASSYVVGSAYEQYF.

This clone was seen just once. J is TRBJ1-4 and V is TRBV2; 8 bases align to TRBD1. The CDR3 length is 15 residues. Germline values: CDR1 SNHLY, CDR2 FYNNEI. Trimming at V came to 8 bases and at J to 4 bases, leaving 9 bases not matched to a gene. The CDR3 DNA is TGTGCCAGCGGGACAGGAGGGGGTTTTAATGAAAAACTGTTTTTT. The encoded protein is CASGTGGGFNEKLFF.

This clone showed up just a few times. The J gene is TRBJ1-1, the V gene TRBV30; a weak D match, TRBD1 (6 bases). The germline V and J ends were trimmed by 4 bases and 5 bases, with 17 bases remaining between them. The CDR3 sequence is 14 residues long. CDR1 and CDR2 from the germline V gene are GTSNPN and SVGIG (reference sequence). This chain's CDR3 is CAWTYPQGRTEAFF. The CDR3 DNA is TGTGCCTGGACCTACCCACAGGGCAGGACTGAAGCTTTCTTT.

The genes are TRBV5-8 and TRBJ2-7; tentative D call: TRBD2 (6 bases). The CDR3 spans 13 residues. The V end lost 0 bases, the J end lost 11 bases, and 15 bases lay between the germline ends. The V gene's germline CDR1 is SGHTS and CDR2 YDEGEE. The CDR3 loop is CASSLDPSGGEYF. For the CDR3, the DNA is TGTGCCAGCAGCTTGGACCCTTCAGGAGGGGAGTACTTC.

This chain connects TRBV11-1 to TRBJ2-5; 8 bases map to TRBD1. Germline CDR1 reads SGHAT; CDR2 reads FQDESV (reference sequence). The CDR3 has 14 residues. V trimming: 5 bases; J trimming: 4 bases; junction bases outside the gene matches: 6. The CDR3 bases are TGTGCCAGCAGCGCCGACAGGGGAGGAGAGACCCAGTACTTC. Translation gives CASSADRGGETQYF.

This chain joins TRBV5-1 and TRBJ1-6; 7 bases fit TRBD1. The length of the CDR3 is 16 residues. J lost 8 bases, V lost 0 bases, and 8 bases had no gene match. The germline V gene encodes CDR1 SGHRS and CDR2 YFSETQ. The CDR3 DNA reads TGCGCCAGCAGCTTGGCCTCGAAGGGGGCTGATTCACCCCTCCACTTT. This codes for CASSLASKGADSPLHF.

The rearrangement uses TRBV5-1 and TRBJ1-3; D call uncertain. The length of the CDR3 is 14 residues. Germline CDR1 reads SGHRS; CDR2 reads YFSETQ. V lost 4 bases, J lost 0 bases, and 8 bases lay in between. CDR3 protein: CASSPTVSGNTIYF. DNA for the CDR3: TGCGCCAGCAGCCCGACGGTCTCTGGAAACACCATATATTTT. Full variable domain (missing parts from reference TRBV5-1 and TRBJ1-3): KAGVTQTPRYLIKTRGQQVTLSCSPISGHRSVSWYQQTPGQGLQFLFEYFSETQRNKGNFPGRFSGRQFSNSRSEMNVSTLELGDSALYLCASSPTVSGNTIYFGEGSWLTVV.

The rearrangement uses TRBV18 and TRBJ2-2; D gene ambiguous. The CDR3 is made up of 16 amino acids. Germline V CDR1 and CDR2: KGHSH, LQKENI. V was clipped by 2 bases and J by 8 bases, with 18 bases between them. This CDR3 reads CASSPENSHSRGELFF. The CDR3 region has the DNA TGTGCCAGCTCACCAGAGAACTCCCACAGTCGAGGGGAGCTGTTTTTT. The full variable domain, in which reference TRBV18 and TRBJ2-2 provide the parts outside the CDR3, is NAGVMQNPRHLVRRRGQEARLRCSPMKGHSHVYWYRQLPEEGLKFMVYLQKENIIDESGMPKERFSAEFPKEGPSILRIQQVVRGDSAAYFCASSPENSHSRGELFFGEGSRLTVL.

V usage is TRBV2 and J usage is TRBJ2-1; the D gene is possibly TRBD2 (5 bases). V lost 7 bases and J lost 8, with 15 bases in between. CDR3 size: 13 residues. The germline V gene has CDR1 SNHLY and CDR2 FYNNEI. Here the CDR3 DNA reads TGTGCCAGCACCGGGGTAGGCGGATATGAGCAGTTCTTC. This gives the protein CASTGVGGYEQFF.

The CDR3 nucleotides are TGTGCCAGCTCACCACCGAACGGTGGCTCTGGAAACACCATATATTTT. It codes for CASSPPNGGSGNTIYF. The V gene is TRBV18, the J gene TRBJ1-3; D is ambiguous. Per the germline V gene, CDR1 is KGHSH and CDR2 is LQKENI. The V end lost 0 bases, the J end lost 0 bases, and 9 bases lay between the germline ends. This CDR3 is 16 amino acids long.

A note on this clone: Within the sample, other DNA sequences also encode this same CDR3. The chain joins TRBV5-1 to TRBJ1-6; 7 nucleotides match TRBD1. V dropped 7 bases and J dropped 4; count of bases not matched to a gene: 8. Germline V gene sequence: CDR1 SGHRS, CDR2 YFSETQ. This CDR3 is built from 15 residues. The CDR3 protein is CASSLTGDYNSPLHF. The DNA of the CDR3 is TGCGCCAGCTCCCTTACAGGGGATTATAATTCACCCCTCCACTTT.

A note on this clone: Other DNA sequences in this sample translate to the same CDR3. The chain joins TRBV18 to TRBJ1-1, with a weak D call TRBD1 (6 bases). Germline V lookup: CDR1 KGHSH, CDR2 LQKENI. The V gene lost 3 bases and the J gene lost 1 base, with 9 bases spanning the gap. The CDR3 has 14 residues. The chain's CDR3 is CASSPLGQNTEAFF. The CDR3 DNA follows: TGTGCCAGCTCACCGCTGGGACAGAACACTGAAGCTTTCTTT.

The chain links TRBV19 to TRBJ2-7; D is uncertain. CDR3 size: 14 residues. Germline CDR1 reads LNHDA; CDR2 reads SQIVND (reference sequence). The V gene lost 2 bases and the J gene lost 4 bases, with 12 bases spanning the gap. CDR3 residues: CASSIKEFGYEQYF. CDR3 nucleotides: TGTGCCAGTAGTATAAAGGAGTTCGGATACGAGCAGTACTTC.